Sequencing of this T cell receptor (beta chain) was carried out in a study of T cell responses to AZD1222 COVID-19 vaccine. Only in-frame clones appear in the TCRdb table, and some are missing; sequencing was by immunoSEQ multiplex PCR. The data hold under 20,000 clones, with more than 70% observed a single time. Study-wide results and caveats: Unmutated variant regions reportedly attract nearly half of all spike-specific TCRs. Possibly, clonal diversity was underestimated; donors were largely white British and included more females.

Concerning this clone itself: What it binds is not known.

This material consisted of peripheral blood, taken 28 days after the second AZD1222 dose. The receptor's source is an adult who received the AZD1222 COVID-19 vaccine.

The CDR3 protein is CASSLGAGSDEQYF. CDR3 sequence (DNA): TGCGCCAGCAGCTTGGGGGCAGGGTCGGACGAGCAGTACTTC. This chain connects TRBV5-1 to TRBJ2-7, with D possibly matching TRBD1 (5 bases). The V and J ends lost 0 bases and 5 bases respectively, with 12 bases between them. The length of the CDR3 is 14 residues. Per germline, CDR1 SGHRS and CDR2 YFSETQ.